One and the same sample provided the 28 T cell receptor beta chains below, sequenced in a study of blood T cell repertoires in COVID-19 (TCRdb year 2020). The library came from the immunoSEQ multiplex PCR assay. The source is immuneACCESS, and TCRdb retained only in-frame sequences with V and J called. Part of the clones is not carried over; for the studies checked, unresolved V genes explain less than half of this, and the remainder is unexplained. This sample has around 210,000 clones in its table, and 65% to 90% of those were observed once. Roughly 5% of the sample is in the top ten clones. The specimen sequenced was peripheral blood. All receptors come from a man in his forties or fifties with COVID-19, enrolled during active disease.

This chain links TRBV27 with TRBJ2-2, with D perhaps TRBD2 (6 bases). Germline CDR1 and CDR2: MNHEY and SMNVEV (reference sequence). The V gene lost 6 bases and the J gene lost 4 bases, with 9 bases spanning the gap. This CDR3 is built from 13 residues. CDR3 sequence (DNA): TGTGCCAGCAGCCGGGACTTCACCGGGGAGCTGTTTTTT. This translates into CASSRDFTGELFF.

This chain uses TRBV3-1 (or the pseudogene TRBV3-2) with TRBJ2-7; D is unresolved. CDR1 is LGHDT and CDR2 is YNNKEL in the germline V gene (reference sequence). Trimming stripped 0 bases from V and 2 bases from J, with 8 bases between. This CDR3 spans 14 amino acids. The CDR3 DNA is TGTGCCAGCAGCCAAGACAGGCCTCCCTACGAGCAGTACTTC. Translating gives CASSQDRPPYEQYF.

This clone was counted once. The CDR3 here is CASSSGGSGEQYF. The CDR3 DNA is TGTGCCAGCAGTTCAGGGGGCAGCGGGGAGCAGTACTTC. V gene TRBV28 combines with J gene TRBJ2-7; 8 bases match TRBD1. CDR3 length equals 13 residues. J lost 7 bases, V lost 4 bases, and 6 bases had no gene match. Germline CDR1 and CDR2: MDHEN and SYDVKM.

The chain is built from TRBV6-2 or TRBV6-3 and TRBJ1-2; perhaps TRBD1 as D (5 bases). The CDR3 is 16 amino acids. Trimming shortened V by 5 bases and J by 4 bases, and 20 bases separated the two germline ends. Per the germline V gene, CDR1 is MNHEY and CDR2 is SVGEGT. The CDR3 bases are TGTGCCAGCAGTCTTAGACAGTTTATCCTCATCTATGGCTACACCTTC. It translates to CASSLRQFILIYGYTF.

J is TRBJ1-5 and V is TRBV2; no definite D call. This CDR3 spans 11 amino acids. Trimming stripped 3 bases from V and 13 bases from J, with 10 bases between. The germline V gene encodes CDR1 SNHLY and CDR2 FYNNEI. In DNA, the CDR3 is TGTGCCAGCAGTGAGGGCAGCTCTCAGCATTTT. It codes for CASSEGSSQHF.

The chain couples TRBV24-1 to TRBJ2-7; D remains unclear. CDR1 KGHDR and CDR2 SFDVKD come from the germline V gene. The ends were cut back, 4 bases at V and 3 bases at J, with 9 bases in the middle. This CDR3 comprises 13 residues. The CDR3 DNA sequence: TGTGCCACCAGTGACCCACCGGGCTACGAGCAGTACTTC. Protein sequence: CATSDPPGYEQYF.

V gene TRBV3-1 (or the pseudogene TRBV3-2) combines with J gene TRBJ2-1; 7 nucleotides match TRBD1. CDR1 is LGHDT, CDR2 YNNKEL, per germline (reference sequence). V gave up 4 bases and J gave up 1 base; unmatched junction bases: 1. The CDR3 is 14 amino acids. CDR3 sequence reads: CASSLGQSYNEQFF. The CDR3 nucleotides read TGTGCCAGCAGCCTGGGACAGTCCTACAATGAGCAGTTCTTC.

The gene calls are TRBV30 and TRBJ2-2, with D maybe TRBD2 (7 bases). V was pared by 4 bases and J by 3 bases, with 15 bases between. CDR1 is GTSNPN and CDR2 is SVGIG in the germline V gene (reference sequence). This CDR3 is built from 15 residues. The CDR3 loop is CAWNVRGADTGELFF. In DNA form, the CDR3 reads TGTGCCTGGAACGTACGGGGGGCGGACACCGGGGAGCTGTTTTTT.

This sequence joins TRBV3-1 (or the pseudogene TRBV3-2) and TRBJ1-6; D remains ambiguous. Germline V lookup: CDR1 LGHDT, CDR2 YNNKEL (reference sequence). CDR3 length: 17 residues. Trimming removed 2 bases at V and 0 bases at J, with 11 bases between. The CDR3 DNA reads as TGTGCCAGCAGCCAATACCAGGAAGCCTCCTATAATTCACCCCTCCACTTT. Its protein is CASSQYQEASYNSPLHF.

The rearrangement joins TRBV5-4 to TRBJ2-1, with D maybe TRBD1 (5 bases). Trimming shortened V by 0 bases and J by 1 base, and 11 bases separated the two germline ends. CDR1 is SGHNT, CDR2 YYREEE, per germline (reference sequence). The CDR3 contains 16 residues. The CDR3 reads CASSLERGVSYNEQFF. CDR3 in DNA: TGTGCCAGCAGCTTGGAAAGGGGTGTTTCCTACAATGAGCAGTTCTTC.

The J gene is TRBJ1-4, the V gene TRBV30; a possible D gene is TRBD1 (5 bases). With 5 bases removed from V and 0 bases from J, the gap between germline ends came to 10 bases. This CDR3 is built from 14 residues. Germline CDR1 GTSNPN, CDR2 SVGIG (reference sequence). CDR3 sequence (DNA): TGTGCCTGGGCCGGGACTACAACTAATGAAAAACTGTTTTTT. Translating it yields CAWAGTTTNEKLFF.

The chain carries TRBV5-8 and TRBJ2-3; 8 bases agree with TRBD2. J lost 0 bases, V lost 0 bases, and 6 bases had no gene match. CDR3 size: 17 residues. The V gene's germline CDR1 is SGHTS and CDR2 YDEGEE. The CDR3 loop reads CASSLAASGSSTDTQYF. CDR3 DNA: TGTGCCAGCAGCTTGGCCGCTAGCGGGTCTAGCACAGATACGCAGTATTTT.

The rearrangement joins TRBV18 to TRBJ2-2, with 9 bases lining up with TRBD2. This CDR3 is built from 17 residues. With 2 bases clipped from V and 5 bases from J, the junction kept 9 bases outside the gene matches. Germline CDR1 KGHSH, CDR2 LQKENI. The DNA of the CDR3 is TGTGCCAGCTCACCAGAGGCGGGGGGGCCGCAAACCGGGGAGCTGTTTTTT. It codes for CASSPEAGGPQTGELFF.

The rearrangement joins TRBV25-1 to TRBJ2-1, with D possibly being TRBD1 (6 bases). The germline gives CDR1 MGHDK, CDR2 SYGVNS. The CDR3 extends over 12 amino acids. With 6 bases removed from V and 10 bases from J, the gap between germline ends came to 13 bases. The CDR3 loop reads CASSDDRIEQFF. The CDR3 coding sequence is TGTGCCAGCAGCGACGACAGGATAGAGCAGTTCTTC. Filled out from reference TRBV25-1 and TRBJ2-1, the complete variable domain reads EADIYQTPRYLVIGTGKKITLECSQTMGHDKMYWYQQDPGMELHLIHYSYGVNSTEKGDLSSESTVSRIRTEHFPLTLESARPSHTSQYLCASSDDRIEQFFGPGTRLTVL.

This clone came up a few times. The chain carries TRBV15 and TRBJ2-1, with D possibly being TRBD2 (5 bases). Per the germline V gene, CDR1 is LNHNV and CDR2 is YYDKDF (reference sequence). Trimming removed 1 base from V and 6 bases from J, with 10 bases in between. This CDR3 has 14 residues. In nucleotides, the CDR3 is TGTGCCACCAGCAGAGGGACTTTTCGCAATGAGCAGTTCTTC. It encodes CATSRGTFRNEQFF. Filled out from reference TRBV15 and TRBJ2-1, the complete variable domain reads DAMVIQNPRYQVTQFGKPVTLSCSQTLNHNVMYWYQQKSSQAPKLLFHYYDKDFNNEADTPDNFQSRRPNTSFCFLDIRSPGLGDTAMYLCATSRGTFRNEQFFGPGTRLTVL.

The chain links TRBV28 to TRBJ2-5, with D uncertain. The CDR3 consists of 15 residues. The germline V and J ends were trimmed by 3 bases and 2 bases, with 13 bases remaining between them. The germline CDR1 and CDR2 sequences are MDHEN and SYDVKM. CDR3 nucleotide sequence: TGTGCCAGCAGTTTGCCGGCAGTAGCACAAGAGACCCAGTACTTC. Its translation: CASSLPAVAQETQYF.

The V gene is TRBV6-4, the J gene TRBJ2-3; TRBD2 matches 9 bases. V trimming: 0 bases; J trimming: 6 bases; junction bases outside the gene matches: 4. CDR1 MRHNA and CDR2 SNTAGT come from the germline V gene. The CDR3 is made up of 15 amino acids. The CDR3 DNA reads as TGTGCCAGCAGTGACTCTCGCGGGGGGGCCGATACGCAGTATTTT. This gives the protein CASSDSRGGADTQYF.

This clone occurred a few times. The chain has TRBV5-4 and TRBJ1-1, with D possibly matching TRBD1 (5 bases). CDR1 and CDR2 (germline): SGHNT, YYREEE (reference sequence). The CDR3 contains 15 residues. Trimming took off 10 bases at V and 0 bases at J, with 19 bases between the two ends. For the CDR3, the DNA is TGTGCCGCAGCTTGGAGGGGCACGGTGAACACTGAAGCTTTCTTT. Translating gives CAAAWRGTVNTEAFF.

About this clone: A junction boundary mismatches the germline segment, possibly from a read error. This chain links TRBV5-1 with TRBJ2-5, with TRBD2 matching 15 bases. CDR1 and CDR2 from the germline V gene are SGHRS and YFSETQ. The CDR3 spans 13 residues. The CDR3 nucleotides are TGCGCCAGCAGCCGAACCGGGACTAGCGGGAGGAACTTC. Amino acid sequence: CASSRTGTSGRNF.

This clone was seen once. The chain recombines TRBV19 with TRBJ1-5; a possible D gene is TRBD1 (6 bases). Between the trimmed V and J ends, which lost 4 bases and 5 bases, there was a span of 9 bases. This CDR3 contains 13 residues. Germline V gene sequence: CDR1 LNHDA, CDR2 SQIVND (reference sequence). The CDR3 reads CASSTSGDQPQHF. The DNA for the CDR3 is TGTGCCAGTAGTACGTCAGGGGATCAGCCCCAGCATTTT.

Only one count was recorded for this clone. V and J are TRBV15 and TRBJ1-6; D ambiguous. CDR1 is LNHNV and CDR2 is YYDKDF in the germline V gene (reference sequence). This CDR3 contains 18 residues. Trimming removed 0 bases from V and 0 bases from J, with 12 bases in between. The CDR3 region is CATSRDLKSSSYNSPLHF. The CDR3 DNA is TGTGCCACCAGCAGAGATCTAAAGTCGAGCTCCTATAATTCACCCCTCCACTTT.

V usage is TRBV9 and J usage is TRBJ2-5, with a tentative D call TRBD1 (6 bases). Germline V gene data show CDR1 as SGDLS and CDR2 as YYNGEE. The CDR3 is 16 residues long. V dropped 0 bases and J dropped 3 bases, with 15 bases sitting between them. CDR3: CASSVEQGKWEETQYF. The CDR3 nucleotides are TGTGCCAGCAGCGTAGAGCAGGGGAAGTGGGAAGAGACCCAGTACTTC.

The rearrangement uses TRBV28 and TRBJ1-2, with 8 bases lining up with TRBD1. Germline CDR1 is MDHEN and CDR2 is SYDVKM. The CDR3 runs 15 residues. J was trimmed by 2 bases and V by 6 bases; bases with no gene match: 8. Here the CDR3 DNA reads TGTGCCAGCAGCCGAATCGACAGGGGCAACTATGGCTACACCTTC. Amino acid sequence: CASSRIDRGNYGYTF.

J is TRBJ2-7 and V is TRBV30; D is possibly TRBD1 (6 bases). Deletions cut 3 bases from V and 5 bases from J, with 11 bases between. The CDR3 has 12 residues. The V gene's germline CDR1 is GTSNPN and CDR2 SVGIG (reference sequence). CDR3 DNA: TGTGCCTGGAGCGCAGGGGCCCACGAGCAGTACTTC. Its protein product is CAWSAGAHEQYF.

As DNA, the CDR3 is TGTGCCAGCAGCGCGGCAGGGGCCTATGGCTACACCTTC. Its protein product is CASSAAGAYGYTF. This rearrangement joins TRBV9 to TRBJ1-2; TRBD1 might be the D (6 bases). This CDR3 comprises 13 residues. V was trimmed by 3 bases and J by 4 bases, leaving 10 bases between them. The germline gives CDR1 SGDLS, CDR2 YYNGEE.

This clone has a handful of counts. The genes are TRBV6-5 and TRBJ2-7, with 8 bases matching TRBD2. Germline loops: CDR1 MNHEY, CDR2 SVGAGI. With V trimmed by 6 bases and J by 3 bases, 7 bases remained unmatched. The CDR3 extends over 14 amino acids. CDR3 region: CASRPGLAGYEQYF. The CDR3 bases are TGTGCCAGCAGGCCCGGACTAGCCGGCTACGAGCAGTACTTC.

The chain couples TRBV6-1 to TRBJ2-7, with a tentative D call TRBD2 (7 bases). CDR3 length equals 15 residues. V was pared by 1 base and J by 2 bases, with 12 bases between. Germline CDR1 reads MNHNS; CDR2 reads SASEGT. The CDR3 reads CASSEDGGPPYEQYF. The DNA for the CDR3 is TGTGCCAGCAGTGAAGACGGGGGGCCTCCCTACGAGCAGTACTTC.

The chain combines TRBV19 with TRBJ2-4, with D hard to call. Germline assignment: CDR1 LNHDA and CDR2 SQIVND (reference sequence). The CDR3 is made up of 12 amino acids. Trimming cost V 7 bases and J 7 bases, with 11 bases left between them. The CDR3: CASNRPGNIQYF. CDR3 DNA sequence: TGTGCCAGTAACCGCCCGGGTAACATTCAGTACTTC. The entire variable domain, with the rest obtained from reference TRBV19 and TRBJ2-4, is as follows: DGGITQSPKYLFRKEGQNVTLSCEQNLNHDAMYWYRQDPGQGLRLIYYSQIVNDFQKGDIAEGYSVSREKKESFPLTVTSAQKNPTAFYLCASNRPGNIQYFGAGTRLSVL.